One sample yielded the 13 T cell receptor beta chains listed below, sequenced in a study of control samples from healthy donors and cancer patients. Sequencing used immunoSEQ multiplex PCR; TCRdb keeps in-frame clones, though not all of them. Among approximately 69,000 clones listed, more than 70% were seen once. The sequenced material came from PBMCs. These receptors were collected from a man between 60 and 75 years old with colorectal cancer.

This chain connects TRBV10-3 to TRBJ1-1; weak D call: TRBD1 (5 bases). The CDR3 sequence is 13 residues long. Trimming removed 6 bases at V and 5 bases at J, with 13 bases between. CDR1 and CDR2 from the germline V gene are ENHRY and SYGVKD. CDR3 nucleotide sequence: TGTGCCATCAGGGGGCCTCGAGGAACTGAAGCTTTCTTT. It codes for CAIRGPRGTEAFF.

The chain couples TRBV13 to TRBJ1-2, with D maybe TRBD1 (6 bases). This CDR3 has 15 amino acids. Trimming shortened V by 4 bases and J by 5 bases, and 17 bases separated the two germline ends. Germline CDR1 and CDR2: PRHDT and FYEKMQ (reference sequence). CDR3 sequence: CASSSYGGAGYGYTF. Here the CDR3 DNA reads TGTGCCAGCAGCTCCTACGGGGGGGCAGGATATGGCTACACCTTC.

The rearrangement uses TRBV5-1 and TRBJ1-1, with a possible D match to TRBD1 (5 bases). The ends were cut back, 5 bases at V and 1 base at J, with 15 bases in the middle. The CDR3 has 15 residues. CDR1 and CDR2 (germline): SGHRS, YFSETQ. CDR3 DNA sequence: TGCGCCAGCAGAACCGGGACGGTTTCGAACACTGAAGCTTTCTTT. Its protein product is CASRTGTVSNTEAFF. The complete variable domain, with remaining parts taken from reference TRBV5-1 and TRBJ1-1, reads KAGVTQTPRYLIKTRGQQVTLSCSPISGHRSVSWYQQTPGQGLQFLFEYFSETQRNKGNFPGRFSGRQFSNSRSEMNVSTLELGDSALYLCASRTGTVSNTEAFFGQGTRLTVV.

The J gene is TRBJ2-3, the V gene TRBV5-1, with D perhaps TRBD1 or TRBD2 (5 bases each). With 0 bases removed from V and 5 bases from J, the gap between germline ends came to 10 bases. The CDR3 sequence is 14 residues long. Germline loops: CDR1 SGHRS, CDR2 YFSETQ. The CDR3: CASSLASQGDTQYF. The CDR3 DNA is TGCGCCAGCAGCTTGGCTAGCCAGGGAGATACGCAGTATTTT.

The chain employs TRBV19 and TRBJ1-2; no definite D call. CDR3 length equals 15 residues. Trimming took 0 bases from V and 3 from J, leaving 11 bases between them. The germline CDR1 and CDR2 sequences are LNHDA and SQIVND (reference sequence). Written as DNA, the CDR3 is TGTGCCAGTAGTATAGAAGACGGACTATACTATGGCTACACCTTC. Residues: CASSIEDGLYYGYTF.

The chain has TRBV12-5 and TRBJ1-5; D is unclear. The V end was cut by 5 bases, the J end by 0 bases, with 5 bases between. The germline V gene encodes CDR1 LGHNT and CDR2 FRNRAP. The CDR3 covers 13 residues. Written as DNA, the CDR3 is TGTGCTAGTGGTCTTTCTAGCAATCAGCCCCAGCATTTT. This sequence encodes CASGLSSNQPQHF.

This chain connects TRBV30 to TRBJ1-2, with D unclear. Per germline, CDR1 GTSNPN and CDR2 SVGIG (reference sequence). The CDR3 sequence is 13 residues long. The V and J ends lost 2 bases and 8 bases respectively, with 15 bases between them. CDR3 in DNA: TGTGCCTGGAGTCCGTGGGATAAAGGCGGCTACACCTTC. Its protein product is CAWSPWDKGGYTF.

The chain carries TRBV5-1 and TRBJ1-2; 12 bases align to TRBD1. The CDR3 totals 15 residues. V dropped 3 bases and J dropped 7; count of bases not matched to a gene: 7. Per the germline V gene, CDR1 is SGHRS and CDR2 is YFSETQ. DNA of the CDR3: TGCGCCAGCAGCTCCCCGGGACAGGGGGCTTTTGGCTACACCTTC. It encodes CASSSPGQGAFGYTF.

This CDR3 is CASSYGNFFGYTQYF. The DNA for the CDR3 is TGTGCCAGCAGTTACGGTAACTTCTTCGGGTATACGCAGTATTTT. The rearrangement links TRBV6-2 or TRBV6-3 to TRBJ2-3; unclear D gene. The V gene's germline CDR1 is MNHEY and CDR2 SVGEGT. The V end was cut by 2 bases, the J end by 7 bases, with 16 bases between. The length of the CDR3 is 15 residues.

V is TRBV30 and J is TRBJ2-1; 9 bases are shared with TRBD2. The V segment lost 5 bases and the J segment 5 bases; nucleotides outside the gene matches: 10. The CDR3 length is 15 residues. Germline V CDR1 and CDR2: GTSNPN, SVGIG (reference sequence). In DNA, the CDR3 is TGTGCCTGGTTAGCGATTAGCGGGAGAAACAATGAGCAGTTCTTC. Protein: CAWLAISGRNNEQFF. The entire variable domain, with the rest obtained from reference TRBV30 and TRBJ2-1, is as follows: SQTIHQWPATLVQPVGSPLSLECTVEGTSNPNLYWYRQAAGRGLQLLFYSVGIGQISSEVPQNLSASRPQDRQFILSSKKLLLSDSGFYLCAWLAISGRNNEQFFGPGTRLTVL.

The chain couples TRBV6-5 to TRBJ1-4; D remains ambiguous. The CDR3 loop spans 14 amino acids. CDR1 and CDR2 from the germline V gene are MNHEY and SVGAGI. V gave up 6 bases and J gave up 0 bases, with 8 bases separating them. The CDR3 reads CASSPVATNEKLFF. CDR3 nucleotides: TGTGCCAGCAGCCCCGTTGCAACTAATGAAAAACTGTTTTTT.

V usage is TRBV30 and J usage is TRBJ1-2; tentatively, D is TRBD1 (6 bases). Between the trimmed V and J ends, which lost 2 bases and 8 bases, there was a span of 15 bases. This CDR3 is built from 13 residues. Germline lookup yields CDR1 GTSNPN and CDR2 SVGIG (reference sequence). The chain's CDR3 is CAWSPTGTRGYTF. As DNA, the CDR3 is TGTGCCTGGAGTCCGACAGGAACGCGGGGCTACACCTTC.

This chain connects TRBV5-1 to TRBJ2-3, with D maybe TRBD2 (6 bases). The V end lost 6 bases, the J end lost 5 bases, and 19 bases lay between the germline ends. Germline V gene lookup returns CDR1 SGHRS and CDR2 YFSETQ. CDR3 length: 15 amino acids. The DNA of the CDR3 is TGCGCCAGCACCCTGGAGGGCACTTGGGGAGATACGCAGTATTTT. Residues: CASTLEGTWGDTQYF.